This T cell receptor (beta chain) was sequenced for a study of neurological immune-mediated disorders. V was clipped by 4 bases and J by 2 bases, with 5 bases between them. Germline-derived CDR1 and CDR2 are MGHRA and YSYEKL. The CDR3 length is 13 residues. TCRdb re-derived calls from the 5' RACE reads in MiXCR, one entry per CDR3 protein. The profile shows approximately 50,000 distinct CDR3 sequences, approximately 10% of them singletons. This clonotype was found many times. The chain combines TRBV4-1 with TRBJ1-4, with D unclear. This TCR was recovered from a man aged 65 to 85 with HTLV-1-associated myelopathy (HAM/TSP). Sequencing was carried out using PBMCs. The chain's CDR3 is CASSRPTNEKLFF. The CDR3 nucleotides are TGCGCCAGCAGCCGGCCGACTAATGAAAAACTGTTTTTT.